Given below is one TCR beta chain in context. In this sample, this clone turned up a few times. Which antigen it targets is not known. No per-base quality is available; no much larger clone lies one base away. CDR1 and CDR2 were assigned from the germline V gene as MGHDK and SYGVNS. V and J lose 6 bases and 4 bases, and a span of 22 bases separates them. From cysteine to phenylalanine, the CDR3 is 16 amino acids long. Only the CDR3 DNA is retained, 48 bases long and in frame from the first base. PBMCs were isolated by density centrifugation and stained for CD3, CD4 and CD8, and CD4+ and CD8+ T cells were sorted on a FACSAria. Scalp biopsies and blood samples were provided by unaffected controls. These data are taken from a study of CD8+ T cells in alopecia areata (dated by TCRdb to 2017 to 2018). About the investigation overall: In both human patients and the C3H/HeJ mouse model, the study applied high-throughput TCRbeta sequencing to look at T cell clonal expansion in alopecia areata. On the human side, TCRbeta sequencing was run on scalp tissue and on sorted CD4+ and CD8+ peripheral blood T cells from healthy controls and from alopecia areata patients with either patchy or totalis/universalis disease. TCRbeta CDR3 regions were amplified by immunoSEQ multiplex PCR using 35 Vbeta forward and 13 Jbeta reverse primers. RNA was extracted with the PAXgene miRNA kit for fixed scalp, the miRNeasy kit for PBMCs, and the RNeasy kit for mouse skin. Scalp clonality was compared across normal scalp (n=4), patchy alopecia areata scalp (n=8), and alopecia totalis/universalis scalp (n=8). Overall study results and their limits: Shared TCR sequences between patients were less evident than in mice, which may be partly attributable to HLA diversity in the patient population. Unlike mouse skin, which is dominated by gammadelta T cells, normal human skin has resident alphabeta T cells that are also sequenced, and this complicates analysis of the scalp TCR repertoire. Compared with normal scalp, lesional scalp had higher clonality and more expanded CD8+ clones, particularly in alopecia totalis/universalis, a pattern that suggests antigenic drive.

Libraries were built with the immunoSEQ multiplex PCR assay. RNA was extracted from all samples and reverse transcribed into cDNA, which served as template for TCR sequencing. First-strand cDNA was synthesized using SuperScript III with a 2:1 mix of oligo-dT and random hexamers. A synthetic immune receptor repertoire was used to measure amplification bias, and any remaining bias was corrected computationally. The authors' analysis ran thus. Raw reads were preprocessed to remove errors, and CDR3 was defined by IMGT conventions from the conserved cysteine to phenylalanine. Clonality was computed by normalizing Shannon entropy by log2 of the number of productive unique TCRs and subtracting the result from 1. Whether scalp clones were CD4 or CD8 was inferred by matching scalp TCRbeta sequences against CD4 and CD8 repertoires sorted from blood. As stored in TCRdb, this immuneACCESS dataset retains in-frame rearrangements with V and J assigned. A fraction of the clones does not appear; measured against another copy, unresolved V genes explain less than half of the discrepancy, and the remainder lacks a known reason. V, J and clone size reflect that table, while D and trimming were determined from the DNA. The sample includes more than 90,000 clones, with roughly 66% observed a single time. The top ten constitute approximately 3% of the sample.

Sequenced: CD4+ T cells sorted from blood. The TCR originated in a human donor in good health. This chain is built from TRBV25-1 and TRBJ2-7; the D call could be TRBD1 or TRBD2, with each sharing 6 bases. The nucleotide sequence reads as follows: TGTGCCAGCAGCCCCCGGCGGAGGGGGGCAAGGTACGAGCAGTACTTC. It is translated as CASSPRRRGARYEQYF.